Presented here are 17 T cell receptor beta chains from one specimen sequenced in a study of blood T cell repertoires in COVID-19. Method: immunoSEQ multiplex PCR; TCRdb's copy keeps in-frame clones and lacks some. Of about 190,000 clones listed, nearly 90% are singletons. What was sequenced was peripheral blood. Source of these receptors: a man aged 45-60 years with acute or convalescent COVID-19.

The V call is TRBV4-2, the J call TRBJ1-6; possible D gene TRBD1, 6 bases. The germline gives CDR1 LGHNA, CDR2 YNFKEQ. V was pared by 1 base and J by 4 bases, with 11 bases between. This CDR3 is built from 16 residues. CDR3 sequence (DNA): TGTGCCAGCAGCCAAGCTGGCCAGGGGTATAATTCACCCCTCCACTTT. Amino acid sequence: CASSQAGQGYNSPLHF.

The chain recombines TRBV7-2 with TRBJ1-1; perhaps TRBD1 as D (5 bases). CDR1 is SGHTA and CDR2 is FQGNSA in the germline V gene. V dropped 0 bases and J dropped 11 bases, with 16 bases sitting between them. The length of the CDR3 is 14 residues. CDR3 sequence: CASSLAMRTPLAFF. CDR3 nucleotides: TGTGCCAGCAGCTTAGCGATGCGGACACCTTTGGCTTTCTTT.

This clone was detected only a few times. The chain joins TRBV6-5 to TRBJ1-1; D is unresolved. This CDR3 is 13 amino acids long. V lost 1 base to trimming and J lost 5 bases, with 8 bases between them. Germline V lookup: CDR1 MNHEY, CDR2 SVGAGI. The CDR3 DNA reads as TGTGCCAGCAGTTACTACGAGGGAACTGAAGCTTTCTTT. It translates to CASSYYEGTEAFF.

The V and J genes are TRBV10-3 and TRBJ1-6; tentatively, D is TRBD1 (5 bases). CDR1 is ENHRY, CDR2 SYGVKD, per germline. The CDR3 consists of 13 residues. V lost 3 bases and J lost 10, with 10 bases in between. This chain's CDR3 is CAISDSGSSPLHF. In DNA, the CDR3 is TGTGCCATCAGTGATTCAGGGTCCTCACCCCTCCACTTT.

V and J are TRBV10-3 and TRBJ2-2; a possible D gene is TRBD1 (6 bases). CDR1 and CDR2 (germline): ENHRY, SYGVKD. There are 14 residues in the CDR3. V shed 10 bases and J shed 2 bases, with 14 bases lying between them. CDR3 protein: CATLQGTNTGELFF. The CDR3 region has the DNA TGTGCCACCTTACAGGGCACAAACACCGGGGAGCTGTTTTTT.

The J gene is TRBJ1-3, the V gene TRBV6-5; D gene uncertain. V lost 6 bases and J 3 bases, leaving 12 bases between the germline ends. CDR3 length: 14 residues. Per germline, CDR1 MNHEY and CDR2 SVGAGI. The CDR3 sequence: CASSPRRDGNTIYF. The DNA for the CDR3 is TGTGCCAGCAGCCCGAGGAGAGATGGAAACACCATATATTTT.

The CDR3 is CASSLSVQYTDTQYF. CDR3 sequence (DNA): TGTGCCAGCAGCTTAAGTGTCCAGTATACAGATACGCAGTATTTT. The genes are TRBV7-2 and TRBJ2-3; D is uncertain. CDR1 is SGHTA, CDR2 FQGNSA, per germline. V lost 2 bases and J 3 bases, leaving 12 bases between the germline ends. This CDR3 is built from 15 residues.

This chain uses TRBV5-1 with TRBJ2-2, with TRBD1 identical over 7 bases. Germline trimming cut 4 bases from V and 4 bases from J; bases unmatched to any gene: 10. This CDR3 has 16 residues. The germline gives CDR1 SGHRS, CDR2 YFSETQ. The CDR3 loop is CASSVTTTGTTGELFF. The CDR3 bases are TGCGCCAGCAGCGTAACCACGACAGGGACCACCGGGGAGCTGTTTTTT.

This rearrangement joins TRBV7-2 to TRBJ2-3; 9 bases are a match to TRBD2. The CDR3 runs to 15 residues. With 6 bases clipped from V and 2 bases from J, the junction kept 6 bases outside the gene matches. Germline V gene data show CDR1 as SGHTA and CDR2 as FQGNSA. The CDR3 DNA reads as TGTGCCAGCAGAAATAGCGGGGGCTACACAGATACGCAGTATTTT. This sequence encodes CASRNSGGYTDTQYF.

The rearrangement joins TRBV4-1 to TRBJ2-3; 7 bases agree with TRBD1. V was pared by 3 bases and J by 11 bases, with 17 bases of the junction left unmatched. CDR1 and CDR2 from the germline V gene are MGHRA and YSYEKL. The CDR3 is made up of 16 amino acids. The CDR3 here is CASSQGQKTPTREQYF. Here the CDR3 DNA reads TGCGCCAGCAGCCAGGGACAGAAGACCCCCACCCGAGAGCAGTATTTT.

The chain has TRBV10-2 and TRBJ2-1; 13 nucleotides line up with TRBD2. Germline values: CDR1 WSHSY, CDR2 SAAADI. CDR3 size: 18 residues. V was pared by 3 bases and J by 8 bases, with 13 bases of the junction left unmatched. CDR3 residues: CASSDTSGGAFSFYEQFF. DNA of the CDR3: TGCGCCAGCAGTGATACTAGCGGGGGGGCTTTCTCGTTCTATGAGCAGTTCTTC.

The chain recombines TRBV2 with TRBJ2-5, with a possible D match to TRBD2 (5 bases). The CDR3 totals 12 residues. With 4 bases removed from V and 5 bases from J, the gap between germline ends came to 8 bases. CDR1 SNHLY and CDR2 FYNNEI come from the germline V gene. Here the CDR3 reads CASSAGGETQYF. The CDR3 DNA reads as TGTGCCAGCAGTGCAGGCGGGGAGACCCAGTACTTC. Filled out from reference TRBV2 and TRBJ2-5, the complete variable domain reads EPEVTQTPSHQVTQMGQEVILRCVPISNHLYFYWYRQILGQKVEFLVSFYNNEISEKSEIFDDQFSVERPDGSNFTLKIRSTKLEDSAMYFCASSAGGETQYFGPGTRLLVL.

This clone was found once. The chain recombines TRBV16 with TRBJ1-4; TRBD1 might be the D (6 bases). The CDR3 contains 16 residues. Per the germline V gene, CDR1 is KGHSY and CDR2 is FQNENV. V was cut by 3 bases and J by 7 bases, with 18 bases left in between. The CDR3 DNA reads as TGTGCCAGCAGCCATCCCTACGACAGGTTGGGTGAAAAACTGTTTTTT. Translated: CASSHPYDRLGEKLFF.

The chain employs TRBV5-4 and TRBJ2-5; the D is unclear. Germline V gene sequence: CDR1 SGHNT, CDR2 YYREEE (reference sequence). V was shortened by 0 bases and J by 4 bases, with 13 bases between the two germline ends. The CDR3 contains 15 residues. The CDR3 loop reads CASSLALGEGETQYF. The CDR3 nucleotides read TGTGCCAGCAGCTTGGCCTTGGGCGAAGGAGAGACCCAGTACTTC. The whole variable domain, filled in from reference TRBV5-4 and TRBJ2-5, reads ETGVTQSPTHLIKTRGQQVTLRCSSQSGHNTVSWYQQALGQGPQFIFQYYREEENGRGNFPPRFSGLQFPNYSSELNVNALELDDSALYLCASSLALGEGETQYFGPGTRLLVL.

The chain is built from TRBV6-5 and TRBJ1-1; TRBD1 matches 10 bases. Germline CDR1 is MNHEY and CDR2 is SVGAGI. Trimming removed 6 bases from V and 6 bases from J; junction bases left unmatched: 7. CDR3 length: 14 residues. CDR3 protein: CASSTGTGVPEAFF. CDR3 in DNA: TGTGCCAGCAGCACCGGGACAGGGGTCCCTGAAGCTTTCTTT.

The chain has TRBV28 and TRBJ2-4; 11 bases fit TRBD2. The CDR3 has 19 residues. V trimming: 2 bases; J trimming: 3 bases; junction bases outside the gene matches: 12. Germline CDR1 is MDHEN and CDR2 is SYDVKM. CDR3 protein: CASSLDNSGRAIGKNIQYF. The CDR3, as DNA: TGTGCCAGCAGTTTAGACAATAGCGGGAGGGCCATAGGCAAAAACATTCAGTACTTC.

The rearrangement uses TRBV18 and TRBJ2-7, with D unresolved. The CDR3 consists of 13 residues. The germline V gene has CDR1 KGHSH and CDR2 LQKENI. V lost 2 bases to trimming and J lost 1 base, with 6 bases between them. CDR3 in DNA: TGTGCCAGCTCACCAGCAGTTTCCTACGAGCAGTACTTC. Protein sequence: CASSPAVSYEQYF.